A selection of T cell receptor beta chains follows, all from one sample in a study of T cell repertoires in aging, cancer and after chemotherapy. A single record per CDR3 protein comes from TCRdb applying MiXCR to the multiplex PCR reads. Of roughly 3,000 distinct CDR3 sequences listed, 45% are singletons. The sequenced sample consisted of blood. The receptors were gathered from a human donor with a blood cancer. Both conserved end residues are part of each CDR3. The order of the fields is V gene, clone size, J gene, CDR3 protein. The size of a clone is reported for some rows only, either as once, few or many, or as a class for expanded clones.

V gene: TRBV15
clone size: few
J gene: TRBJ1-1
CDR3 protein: CATSRPQGGAFF

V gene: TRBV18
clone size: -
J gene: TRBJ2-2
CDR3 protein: CATQGQGGTGELFF

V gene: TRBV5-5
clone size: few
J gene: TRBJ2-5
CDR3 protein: CASSFSVFETQYF

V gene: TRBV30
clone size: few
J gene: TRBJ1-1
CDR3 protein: CAWSGRVDAEAFF

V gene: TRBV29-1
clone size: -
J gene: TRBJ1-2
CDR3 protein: CSVAGTVYGYTF

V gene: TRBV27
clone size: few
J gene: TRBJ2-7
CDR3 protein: CASSLTDPSYEQYF

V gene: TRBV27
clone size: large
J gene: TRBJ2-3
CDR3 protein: CASSPTTDTQYF

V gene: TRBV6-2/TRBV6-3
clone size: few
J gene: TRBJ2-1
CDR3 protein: CASSYYLAVSDEQFF

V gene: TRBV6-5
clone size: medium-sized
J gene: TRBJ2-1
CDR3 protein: CASSSYLGTGVNEQFF

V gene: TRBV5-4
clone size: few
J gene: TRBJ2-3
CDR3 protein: CASSLVGRQSTDTQYF

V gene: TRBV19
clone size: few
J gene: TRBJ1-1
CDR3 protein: CASSRAENTEAFF

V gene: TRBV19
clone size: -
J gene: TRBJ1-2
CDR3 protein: CATLRQGTYGYTF

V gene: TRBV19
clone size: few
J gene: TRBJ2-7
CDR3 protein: CASSIGDGPYEQYF

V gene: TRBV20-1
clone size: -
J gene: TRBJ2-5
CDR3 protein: CSASHRGRETQYF

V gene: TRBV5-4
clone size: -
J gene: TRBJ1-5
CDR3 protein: CASSLDRGNQPQHF

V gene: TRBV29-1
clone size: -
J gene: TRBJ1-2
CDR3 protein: CSVDRGNDYTF

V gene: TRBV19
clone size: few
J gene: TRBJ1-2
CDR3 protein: CASSIPGFVYGYTF

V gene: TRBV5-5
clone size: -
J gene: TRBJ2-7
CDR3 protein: CASSFGSPYEQYF

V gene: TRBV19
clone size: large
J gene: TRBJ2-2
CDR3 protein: CASNGGVETGELFF

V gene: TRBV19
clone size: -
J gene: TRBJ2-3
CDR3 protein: CASSTLEGTDTQYF

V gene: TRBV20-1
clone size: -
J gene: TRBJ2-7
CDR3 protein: CSAVRGGMTSGYEQYF

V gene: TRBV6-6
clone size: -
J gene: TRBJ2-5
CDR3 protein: CASRPPGATLETQYF

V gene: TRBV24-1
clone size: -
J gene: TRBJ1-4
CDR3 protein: CATSDSGPKETNEKLFF

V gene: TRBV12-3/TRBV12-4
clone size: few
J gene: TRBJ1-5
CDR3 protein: CASSGQISNQPQHF

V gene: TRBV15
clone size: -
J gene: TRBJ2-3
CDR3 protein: CATSDYDTISGTRGDTQYF

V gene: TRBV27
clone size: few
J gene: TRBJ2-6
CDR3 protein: CASRRQGRSSGANVLTF

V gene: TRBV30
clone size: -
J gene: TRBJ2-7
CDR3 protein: CAWNLGPDEQYF

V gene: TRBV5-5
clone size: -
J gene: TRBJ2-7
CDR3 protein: CASSPSPGQLVYEQYF

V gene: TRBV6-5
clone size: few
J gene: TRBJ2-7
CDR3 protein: CASSLGVEQYF

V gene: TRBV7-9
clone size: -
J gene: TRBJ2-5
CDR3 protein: CATTSSTAGGETQYF

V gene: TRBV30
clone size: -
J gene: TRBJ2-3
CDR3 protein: CAWRMAGDTDTQYF

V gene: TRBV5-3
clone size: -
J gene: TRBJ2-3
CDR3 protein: CARSLADTDTQYF

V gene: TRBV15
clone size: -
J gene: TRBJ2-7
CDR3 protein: CATSPLSLGEQYF

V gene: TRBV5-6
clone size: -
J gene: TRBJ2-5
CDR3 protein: CASSLVWGAETQYF